The 21 T cell receptor beta chains reported below all come from one sample, sequenced in a study of CD8 T cells in ankylosing spondylitis. Study-level findings and limits: One TCR beta motif, made up of roughly 8 highly homologous variants, appeared characteristic of ankylosing spondylitis blood.

TCRdb independently ran MiXCR on the 5' RACE reads; one entry per CDR3 protein. The data hold under 450,000 distinct CDR3 sequences, with about 15% observed a single time. These receptors have no identified antigens. Material: blood, either unsorted or a sorted T cell fraction (not recorded which). These receptors all come from a male donor with ankylosing spondylitis.

V and J are TRBV5-6 and TRBJ1-2, with D perhaps matching TRBD1 (6 bases). The CDR3 is made up of 16 amino acids. V was shortened by 1 base and J by 3 bases, with 16 bases between the two germline ends. In germline, CDR1 is SGHDT, CDR2 YYEEEE. In DNA form, the CDR3 reads TGTGCCAGCAGCTTGTTCACGGGGGGCTGGGACTATGGCTACACCTTC. It translates to CASSLFTGGWDYGYTF.

The rearrangement joins TRBV2 to TRBJ1-2; 9 bases are shared with TRBD1. The CDR3 spans 14 residues. J gave up 4 bases and V 8 bases, and 8 bases lay outside the gene matches. Germline V gene lookup returns CDR1 SNHLY and CDR2 FYNNEI. Here the CDR3 DNA reads TGTGCCAGCGTAAGACCGGGACAGGGCTATGGCTACACCTTC. Translated, it gives CASVRPGQGYGYTF.

In its sample, this clonotype was seen a few times. V gene TRBV5-1 combines with J gene TRBJ2-3; 7 nucleotides match TRBD2. V trimming: 5 bases; J trimming: 2 bases; junction bases outside the gene matches: 5. The CDR3 is made up of 14 amino acids. Germline-derived CDR1 and CDR2 are SGHRS and YFSETQ. CDR3 in DNA: TGCGCCAGCAGACTAGCGAGAAACACAGATACGCAGTATTTT. It yields the protein CASRLARNTDTQYF.

This clonotype was seen a handful of times. CDR3: CASSLVGEANTEAFF. The CDR3 bases are TGTGCCAGCAGCTTAGTTGGAGAGGCCAACACTGAAGCTTTCTTT. V usage is TRBV11-2 and J usage is TRBJ1-1; D is ambiguous. Germline CDR1 is SGHAT and CDR2 is FQNNGV. This CDR3 is built from 15 residues. Trimming removed 1 base at V and 2 bases at J, with 11 bases between.

The chain couples TRBV5-1 to TRBJ1-2; 8 nucleotides align to TRBD1. Per the germline V gene, CDR1 is SGHRS and CDR2 is YFSETQ. This CDR3 region has 14 residues. The V and J ends lost 4 bases and 4 bases, in that order; junction bases with no gene match: 6. Here the CDR3 reads CASSTGQGPYGYTF. The CDR3 DNA reads TGCGCCAGCAGCACCGGACAGGGTCCCTATGGCTACACCTTC. Full variable domain (outside the CDR3, taken from reference TRBV5-1 and TRBJ1-2): KAGVTQTPRYLIKTRGQQVTLSCSPISGHRSVSWYQQTPGQGLQFLFEYFSETQRNKGNFPGRFSGRQFSNSRSEMNVSTLELGDSALYLCASSTGQGPYGYTFGSGTRLTVV.

The V gene is TRBV20-1, the J gene TRBJ2-1; D is perhaps TRBD2 (6 bases). This CDR3 is built from 11 residues. Trimming removed 6 bases from V and 7 bases from J, with 10 bases in between. Germline V CDR1 and CDR2: DFQATT, SNEGSKA (reference sequence). The CDR3, as DNA: TGCAGTGCAGTCAGCGGGAATGAGCAGTTCTTC. Its translation is CSAVSGNEQFF.

This chain joins TRBV30 and TRBJ2-1; no firm D call. CDR3 length equals 13 residues. V was pared by 3 bases and J by 9 bases, with 15 bases between. CDR1 and CDR2 from the germline V gene are GTSNPN and SVGIG (reference sequence). DNA of the CDR3: TGTGCCTGGAGCCTGCGAGTGACTGGTGAGCAGTTCTTC. Translated: CAWSLRVTGEQFF.

This clonotype was counted a few times. The chain recombines TRBV4-1 with TRBJ1-4; the D is unclear. The CDR3 sequence is 13 residues long. Between the trimmed V and J ends, which lost 2 bases and 5 bases, there was a span of 6 bases. Per germline, CDR1 MGHRA and CDR2 YSYEKL. The CDR3 DNA is TGCGCCAGCAGCCAAACAAGAAATGAAAAACTGTTTTTT. It yields the protein CASSQTRNEKLFF.

This clonotype was seen at least ten times. The gene calls are TRBV16 and TRBJ1-5, with a possible D match to TRBD1 (6 bases). This CDR3 has 15 amino acids. V was pared by 4 bases and J by 2 bases, with 12 bases between. From germline, CDR1 is KGHSY and CDR2 FQNENV. The CDR3 reads CASSLQGLGNQPQHF. The CDR3 DNA is TGTGCCAGCAGCCTACAGGGATTGGGCAATCAGCCCCAGCATTTT.

This clonotype has a handful of counts. The chain couples TRBV12-3 or TRBV12-4 to TRBJ1-4; 7 nucleotides line up with TRBD1. With V trimmed by 4 bases and J by 8 bases, 7 bases remained unmatched. The CDR3 covers 14 residues. Here the CDR3 DNA reads TGTGCCAGCAGTTACCGACAGGGACAGGAAAAACTGTTTTTT. This translates into CASSYRQGQEKLFF.

CDR3 amino acids: CASSIRLAGITDTQYF. The DNA of the CDR3 is TGTGCCAGCAGTATTCGTCTAGCGGGGATCACAGATACGCAGTATTTT. The chain employs TRBV11-3 and TRBJ2-3; 9 nucleotides align to TRBD2. The CDR3 runs 16 residues. Germline values: CDR1 SGHNT, CDR2 YENEEA. V shed 6 bases, J shed 2 bases, and the junction held 9 bases outside the gene matches.

The genes are TRBV7-9 and TRBJ1-1; unclear D gene. The CDR3 length is 13 residues. CDR1 is SEHNR, CDR2 FQNEAQ, per germline (reference sequence). V was pared by 5 bases and J by 0 bases, with 7 bases between. The CDR3 DNA sequence: TGTGCCAGCAGCCAAATTATGAACACTGAAGCTTTCTTT. Translating it yields CASSQIMNTEAFF.

This chain connects TRBV6-1 to TRBJ1-3; D perhaps matches TRBD1 (5 bases). Trimming removed 0 bases from V and 4 bases from J, with 13 bases in between. Germline assignment: CDR1 MNHNS and CDR2 SASEGT. The CDR3 extends over 16 amino acids. In DNA form, the CDR3 reads TGTGCCAGCAGTGAAGCTAGGGGCAAGAAAGGAAACACCATATATTTT. Translating it yields CASSEARGKKGNTIYF.

This clonotype was seen more than once but under ten times. The chain carries TRBV4-3 and TRBJ2-1; maybe TRBD2 (5 bases). V was shortened by 1 base and J by 9 bases, with 19 bases between the two germline ends. Germline CDR1 is LGHNA and CDR2 is YSLEER. There are 16 residues in the CDR3. CDR3 nucleotide sequence: TGCGCCAGCAGCCAAGGGGATCTAGCCCGCATTGGTGAGCAGTTCTTC. Its protein is CASSQGDLARIGEQFF.

Many counts were recorded for this clonotype. This chain connects TRBV18 to TRBJ2-1, with no clear D. Germline CDR1 is KGHSH and CDR2 is LQKENI. The CDR3 consists of 13 residues. Trimming removed 3 bases at V and 0 bases at J, with 3 bases between. CDR3 bases: TGTGCCAGCTCACCCCCCTCCTACAATGAGCAGTTCTTC. Translation: CASSPPSYNEQFF.

The chain is built from TRBV4-1 and TRBJ1-5; D possibly corresponds to TRBD1 (5 bases). Deletions cut 4 bases from V and 3 bases from J, with 7 bases between. This CDR3 comprises 13 residues. CDR1 is MGHRA, CDR2 YSYEKL, per germline. The CDR3 here is CASSRQFNQPQHF. CDR3 DNA: TGCGCCAGCAGCCGACAGTTCAATCAGCCCCAGCATTTT.

This clonotype turned up a few times. V usage is TRBV7-8 and J usage is TRBJ2-3; D gene unclear. With 2 bases removed from V and 0 bases from J, the gap between germline ends came to 6 bases. There are 14 residues in the CDR3. The germline gives CDR1 SGHVS, CDR2 FQNEAQ. In DNA, the CDR3 is TGTGCCAGCAGCTTAATGGTGAGCACAGATACGCAGTATTTT. Its translation: CASSLMVSTDTQYF.

The table lists this clonotype with many counts. The chain joins TRBV15 to TRBJ2-7; D call uncertain. With 1 base removed from V and 3 bases from J, the gap between germline ends came to 10 bases. The CDR3 consists of 14 residues. The germline gives CDR1 LNHNV, CDR2 YYDKDF (reference sequence). CDR3 loop: CATSRANEYYEQYF. CDR3 in DNA: TGTGCCACCAGCAGAGCAAACGAGTACTACGAGCAGTACTTC.

The genes are TRBV2 and TRBJ2-5; TRBD1 agrees at 7 bases. V shed 5 bases and J 2 bases; nucleotides not matched to a gene: 2. The CDR3 is made up of 13 amino acids. CDR1 SNHLY and CDR2 FYNNEI come from the germline V gene. The DNA for the CDR3 is TGTGCCAGCAGTTGGGACAGACAAGAGACCCAGTACTTC. This sequence encodes CASSWDRQETQYF.

The chain links TRBV29-1 to TRBJ2-7; the D gene is possibly TRBD1 (7 bases). The CDR3 runs 12 residues. V lost 7 bases and J 5 bases, leaving 15 bases between the germline ends. In germline, CDR1 is SQVTM, CDR2 ANQGSEA. The CDR3 is CSGRQGLNEQYF. In DNA form, the CDR3 reads TGCAGCGGCCGACAGGGACTCAACGAGCAGTACTTC.

The CDR3 reads CSAASGGSYEQYF. The CDR3 DNA is TGCAGCGCAGCTAGCGGGGGCTCCTACGAGCAGTACTTC. This rearrangement joins TRBV29-1 to TRBJ2-7; 10 positions match TRBD2. V shed 7 bases and J 0 bases; nucleotides not matched to a gene: 3. This CDR3 has 13 amino acids. Looked up from germline, CDR1 is SQVTM and CDR2 is ANQGSEA.